This TCR beta chain comes out of a study of cytotoxic CD8 clonotypes in ibrutinib-treated CLL. A word on this clone: The antigen is undetermined.

TCRdb keeps only in-frame clones here, not all; method: immunoSEQ multiplex PCR. The repertoire holds 150,000 to 200,000 clones, with over 55% as singletons. General observations from the study: Clonality increased with ibrutinib response but returned toward baseline at progression. Higher circulating CD8+ T-cell counts strongly accompanied higher baseline clonality, above age-matched healthy donors.

This sequence was found in a human donor with chronic lymphocytic leukemia. The starting material was PBMCs, obtained after 24 months of ibrutinib treatment.

The CDR3 loop is CASSLTDYNEQFF. CDR3 sequence (DNA): TGCGCCAGCAGCTTGACAGACTACAATGAGCAGTTCTTC. The rearrangement links TRBV5-1 to TRBJ2-1; D is undetermined. The CDR3 runs 13 residues. Trimming shortened V by 1 base and J by 3 bases, and 5 bases separated the two germline ends. Germline V gene data show CDR1 as SGHRS and CDR2 as YFSETQ.